The clone carrying this TCR beta chain came up many times. Its antigen is undetermined. Germline CDR1 MDHEN, CDR2 SYDVKM. Trimming pared 7 bases from V and 7 bases from J, leaving 11 bases between. The CDR3 spans 13 residues. The data stem from a study of T-cell reconstitution after alpha-beta-depleted transplantation in children. Notes on the study in general: Surviving recipient T cells and intrathymic progenitors accounted for some patients' high TCRbeta diversity at day 60. Approximately two months post-transplant, alpha-beta T cells reportedly originated from several hundred expanded graft clones.

For TCRbeta, the library was prepared with unique molecular identifiers. TCRdb re-called the PCR reads with MiXCR, one entry per CDR3 protein. The sample lists around 300,000 distinct CDR3 sequences; approximately 10% were seen once. This chain uses TRBV28 with TRBJ1-6; D call uncertain. The material was peripheral blood, obtained 180 days after TCRalphabeta/CD19-depleted stem cell transplant. The receptor was derived from a male patient aged 2 to 9 who had a stem cell transplant for chronic granulomatous disease, so the T cells may come from the graft donor. The CDR3 sequence is CASTRGGNSPLHF. CDR3 nucleotides: TGTGCCAGCACCCGAGGAGGGAATTCACCCCTCCACTTT. The variable domain in full, completed from reference TRBV28 and TRBJ1-6, reads DVKVTQSSRYLVKRTGEKVFLECVQDMDHENMFWYRQDPGLGLRLIYFSYDVKMKEKGDIPEGYSVSREKKERFSLILESASTNQTSMYLCASTRGGNSPLHFGNGTRLTVT.